These 7 T cell receptor beta chains came from one sample sequenced in a study of cytomegalovirus exposure and HLA in healthy donors. The PCR employed 60 Vbeta primers together with 13 Jbeta primers. Sequenced by immunoSEQ multiplex PCR; TCRdb stores in-frame clones only, minus some. The data hold about 110,000 clones, with roughly 82% observed a single time. Sequencing input: PBMCs. All receptors come from a man in his fifties or sixties in good health and CMV-seronegative.

With respect to this clone: In this CDR3 the conserved last residue, phenylalanine or tryptophan, is missing, so a read error is likely. It is unclear where the CDR3 begins or ends on the DNA, so no DNA is shown, and the CDR3 is as TCRdb lists it. The chain joins TRBV23-1 to TRBJ2-7; the D segment call TRBD1 is taken from the table without a DNA check. TRBV23-1 is identified as an open reading frame with a role that is uncertain. The CDR3 region is 14 residues in length, termini included. The CDR3 region is CASSQGWTVLIRYL.

The chain joins TRBV30 to TRBJ1-2; D unclear. CDR3 length equals 14 residues. Germline V gene data show CDR1 as GTSNPN and CDR2 as SVGIG (reference sequence). V shed 3 bases and J shed 0 bases, with 11 bases lying between them. CDR3 in DNA: TGTGCCTGGAGGCCGGGAGGACCTAACTATGGCTACACCTTC. Amino acid sequence: CAWRPGGPNYGYTF.

The chain combines TRBV20-1 with TRBJ1-1; D remains unclear. CDR1 and CDR2 from the germline V gene are DFQATT and SNEGSKA (reference sequence). V lost 3 bases and J 11 bases, leaving 4 bases between the germline ends. The CDR3 spans 8 residues. CDR3 coding DNA: TGCAGTGCTAGTCGGGCTTTCTTT. Its translation: CSASRAFF.

This chain connects TRBV2 to TRBJ2-1; possibly TRBD1 for D (5 bases). This CDR3 comprises 15 residues. V lost 2 bases, J lost 0 bases, and 8 bases lay in between. Germline loops: CDR1 SNHLY, CDR2 FYNNEI. The CDR3 loop reads CASSERQSSYNEQFF. The CDR3 DNA reads as TGTGCCAGCAGTGAACGACAGAGCTCCTACAATGAGCAGTTCTTC.

The chain combines TRBV28 with TRBJ1-2; weak D call: TRBD1 (6 bases). This CDR3 has 14 amino acids. CDR1 and CDR2 (germline): MDHEN, SYDVKM. Trimming stripped 4 bases from V and 2 bases from J, with 11 bases between. CDR3 region: CASSWGRGNYGYTF. The CDR3, as DNA: TGTGCCAGCAGTTGGGGGCGGGGGAACTATGGCTACACCTTC.

This clone appeared once. V usage is TRBV27 and J usage is TRBJ2-2; 9 bases agree with TRBD1. This CDR3 region has 17 residues. The ends lost 5 bases at V and 6 bases at J; junction bases unmatched: 13. Per the germline V gene, CDR1 is MNHEY and CDR2 is SMNVEV (reference sequence). CDR3 in DNA: TGTGCCAGCAGTCCATTTGAGGGACAGGGATCAGCCGGGGAGCTGTTTTTT. As protein: CASSPFEGQGSAGELFF.

V is TRBV7-2 and J is TRBJ2-5; D not certain. Germline lookup yields CDR1 SGHTA and CDR2 FQGNSA. CDR3 size: 14 residues. V was clipped by 1 base and J by 3 bases, with 9 bases between them. The CDR3 reads CASSLDASKETQYF. The CDR3 DNA reads TGTGCCAGCAGCTTAGATGCTAGTAAAGAGACCCAGTACTTC. Full variable domain (remainder filled in from reference TRBV7-2 and TRBJ2-5): GAGVSQSPSNKVTEKGKDVELRCDPISGHTALYWYRQSLGQGLEFLIYFQGNSAPDKSGLPSDRFSAERTGGSVSTLTIQRTQQEDSAVYLCASSLDASKETQYFGPGTRLLVL.